The source of this TCR beta chain is a study of cytomegalovirus exposure and HLA in healthy donors. Comments on this clone: The antigen is undetermined.

Primers: 60 Vbeta forward and 13 Jbeta reverse. Sequenced by immunoSEQ multiplex PCR; TCRdb stores in-frame clones only, minus some. This sample has under 200,000 clones, with approximately 75% found just once. The ends were cut back, 6 bases at V and 5 bases at J, with 15 bases in the middle. The CDR3 covers 13 residues. Germline CDR1 reads SGHRS; CDR2 reads YFSETQ. Points from the study as a whole: Later work found that TCR association rates differed between HLA loci; DRB1 had the most and HLA-C the fewest. Equally common other TCR beta chains were less clonally expanded than HLA-associated ones, a later analysis found. Cytomegalovirus status was reportedly diagnosed by the classifier with high sensitivity and specificity. Only CMV serostatus was available as immune exposure information.

The receptor comes from a woman aged 18-35 years in good health and CMV-seronegative. The sequenced material came from PBMCs. The chain uses TRBV5-1 and TRBJ2-7; weak D call: TRBD1 (6 bases). The CDR3 nucleotides read TGCGCCAGCAAACAGTTTCCAGGGGACGAGCAGTACTTC. Its protein is CASKQFPGDEQYF.